This is a list of T cell receptor beta chains from one sample in a study of cytomegalovirus exposure and HLA in healthy donors. Clones were read by immunoSEQ multiplex PCR, and TCRdb kept only the in-frame ones, dropping some. The sample lists around 140,000 clones; about three quarters were seen once. The sample taken for sequencing was PBMCs. These TCRs come from a middle-aged man in good health and CMV-seropositive. CDR3s include the opening cysteine and the closing phenylalanine or tryptophan. D genes are given only for firm matches. A row's size may be missing; if present it is once, few, many or a size class.

15	TRBD1	NA	TRBV27	TRBJ1-1	CASSSLAGGYTEAFF	TGTGCCAGCAGTTCCCTGGCAGGGGGATACACTGAAGCTTTCTTT
17	NA	few	TRBV10-2	TRBJ1-4	CASTPLGAVATNEKLFF	TGCGCCAGCACCCCCCTAGGGGCTGTAGCAACTAATGAAAAACTGTTTTTT
14	NA	once	TRBV19	TRBJ1-5	CASRPTGSNQPQHF	TGTGCCAGTAGGCCGACAGGTAGCAATCAGCCCCAGCATTTT
15	NA	NA	TRBV7-8	TRBJ2-3	CASSLEWANSDTQYF	TGTGCCAGCAGCTTAGAGTGGGCCAACTCTGATACGCAGTATTTT
15	NA	NA	TRBV5-1	TRBJ2-3	CASRSGGAGADTQYF	TGCGCCAGCAGATCAGGGGGCGCGGGGGCAGATACGCAGTATTTT
14	TRBD1	few	TRBV19	TRBJ1-1	CASINDRGATEAFF	TGTGCCAGTATCAACGACAGGGGGGCCACTGAAGCTTTCTTT
12	NA	NA	TRBV29-1	TRBJ2-3	CSSPSRGDTQYF	TGCAGCTCACCTAGTCGCGGAGATACGCAGTATTTT
18	TRBD2	NA	TRBV7-9	TRBJ2-3	CASSLSILSGSSTDTQYF	TGTGCCAGCAGCTTAAGCATCCTTAGCGGGTCTAGCACAGATACGCAGTATTTT
15	TRBD1	NA	TRBV4-1	TRBJ1-1	CASSQGGQGVSEAFF	TGCGCCAGCAGCCAAGGGGGACAGGGGGTCTCTGAAGCTTTCTTT
15	TRBD1	NA	TRBV7-9	TRBJ1-4	CSSSFRQGAKEKLFF	TGTTCCAGCAGCTTTCGGCAGGGGGCGAAAGAAAAACTGTTTTTT